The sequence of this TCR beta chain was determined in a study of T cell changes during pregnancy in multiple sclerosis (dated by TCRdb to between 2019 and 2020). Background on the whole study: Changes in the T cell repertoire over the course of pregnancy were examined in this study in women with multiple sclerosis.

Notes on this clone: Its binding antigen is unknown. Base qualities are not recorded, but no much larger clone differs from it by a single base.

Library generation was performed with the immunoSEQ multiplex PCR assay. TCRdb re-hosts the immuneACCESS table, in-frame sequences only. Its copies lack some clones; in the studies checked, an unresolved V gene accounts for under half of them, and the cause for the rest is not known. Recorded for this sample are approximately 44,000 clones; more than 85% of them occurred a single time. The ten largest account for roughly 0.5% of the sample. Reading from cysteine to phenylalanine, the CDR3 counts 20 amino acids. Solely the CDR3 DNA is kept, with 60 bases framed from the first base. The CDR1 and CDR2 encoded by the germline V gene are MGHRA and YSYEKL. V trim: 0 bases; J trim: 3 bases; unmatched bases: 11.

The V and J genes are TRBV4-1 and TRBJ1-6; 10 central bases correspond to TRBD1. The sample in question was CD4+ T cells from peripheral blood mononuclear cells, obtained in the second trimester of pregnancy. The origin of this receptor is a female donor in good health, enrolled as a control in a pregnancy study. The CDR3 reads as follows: CASSQDPAGTGVNYNSPLHF. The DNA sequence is TGCGCCAGCAGCCAAGATCCCGCCGGGACAGGGGTTAACTATAATTCACCCCTCCACTTT.